This T cell receptor (beta chain) was found in a study of control samples from healthy donors and cancer patients. Germline V gene sequence: CDR1 SGHRS, CDR2 YFSETQ. The CDR3 has 12 amino acids. V was clipped by 4 bases and J by 2 bases, with 5 bases between them. Profiling relied on immunoSEQ multiplex PCR, and the TCRdb table lists in-frame clones only, not all of them. Here the sample spans some 90,000 clones, about 86% being singletons. The gene calls are TRBV5-1 and TRBJ2-3, with D hard to call. The specimen was blood. The clonotype comes from a woman in her 50s in good health. The CDR3 DNA reads as TGCGCCAGCAGCCCCCCCACAGATACGCAGTATTTT. Encoded protein: CASSPPTDTQYF.